This TCR beta chain is from a study of CD8 T cells in Susac syndrome. Healthy donors matched for age and sex were used as controls. In contrast to the negatively isolated CD8+ and CD4+ T cells, TEMRA cells were FACS-enriched. In germline, CDR1 is LNHDA, CDR2 SQIVND (reference sequence). Trimming removed 3 bases from V and 2 bases from J, with 22 bases in between. The CDR3 length is 18 residues. Random hexamers were used to reverse transcribe an amount of about 0.45 to 1 ug RNA. Each CDR3 protein gets one entry after TCRdb re-called the immunoSEQ multiplex PCR reads with MiXCR. The sample has 90,000 to 150,000 distinct CDR3 sequences, 85% to 95% seen once; the top ten hold about 0.15%.

Sequencing was performed on CD4+ T cells from PBMCs. The source is a human donor in good health. The rearrangement uses TRBV19 and TRBJ1-2; possible D gene TRBD1, 5 bases. The CDR3 bases are TGTGCCAGTAGTATCCGAGGGGTGGACCGGACCCAGAACTATGGCTACACCTTC. Amino acid sequence: CASSIRGVDRTQNYGYTF.